Below, 30 T cell receptor beta chains from the same sample are listed, as sequenced in a study of shared clonotypes between healthy human individuals. Only in-frame clones appear in the TCRdb table, and some are missing; sequencing was by immunoSEQ multiplex PCR. The sample has 850,000 to 1,200,000 clones; about 70% are singletons. Sequencing was performed on memory CD4+ T cells sorted from blood. Documented subset: CD45RA-negative fraction. All receptors come from a man aged 18 to 30 in good health.

This clone came up a few times. The J gene is TRBJ1-1, the V gene TRBV10-3; 9 bases line up with TRBD1. V was pared by 2 bases and J by 10 bases, with 2 bases of the junction left unmatched. The CDR3 contains 12 residues. CDR1 is ENHRY and CDR2 is SYGVKD in the germline V gene. The chain's CDR3 is CAISEGQGIAFF. The CDR3 bases are TGTGCCATCAGTGAGGGACAGGGGATAGCTTTCTTT.

V usage is TRBV5-1 and J usage is TRBJ2-7; the D call may be TRBD1 or TRBD2 (5 bases each). CDR3 length: 11 amino acids. Trimming removed 2 bases from V and 6 bases from J, with 6 bases in between. The germline V gene encodes CDR1 SGHRS and CDR2 YFSETQ. The CDR3 loop is CASSFGGEQYF. The CDR3 coding sequence is TGCGCCAGCAGCTTTGGGGGCGAGCAGTACTTC.

The chain couples TRBV18 to TRBJ2-3; D unresolved. CDR3 length: 14 residues. Per the germline V gene, CDR1 is KGHSH and CDR2 is LQKENI. V lost 6 bases to trimming and J lost 4 bases, with 14 bases between them. In DNA, the CDR3 is TGTGCCAGCTCCTCATCTTCCCCCCCAGATACGCAGTATTTT. This encodes CASSSSSPPDTQYF.

This chain joins TRBV13 and TRBJ2-3, with D possibly being TRBD1 or TRBD2 (5 bases each). Trimming removed 9 bases at V and 0 bases at J, with 19 bases between. The CDR3 covers 16 residues. Germline V gene sequence: CDR1 PRHDT, CDR2 FYEKMQ (reference sequence). This chain's CDR3 is CASQALGERSTDTQYF. The CDR3 DNA sequence: TGTGCCAGTCAGGCTCTGGGGGAACGTAGCACAGATACGCAGTATTTT.

The chain carries TRBV5-1 and TRBJ2-7; D could derive from TRBD1 or TRBD2 (5 bases each). Germline values: CDR1 SGHRS, CDR2 YFSETQ. Trimming removed 0 bases from V and 3 bases from J, with 19 bases in between. The length of the CDR3 is 17 residues. The CDR3 is CASSLAASGPSGYEQYF. CDR3 in DNA: TGCGCCAGCAGCTTGGCCGCTTCAGGGCCCAGCGGCTACGAGCAGTACTTC. The entire variable domain, with the rest obtained from reference TRBV5-1 and TRBJ2-7, is as follows: KAGVTQTPRYLIKTRGQQVTLSCSPISGHRSVSWYQQTPGQGLQFLFEYFSETQRNKGNFPGRFSGRQFSNSRSEMNVSTLELGDSALYLCASSLAASGPSGYEQYFGPGTRLTVT.

The chain couples TRBV5-1 to TRBJ2-2; maybe TRBD1 (6 bases). The length of the CDR3 is 16 residues. Germline CDR1 is SGHRS and CDR2 is YFSETQ. Trimming shortened V by 5 bases and J by 3 bases, and 17 bases separated the two germline ends. This CDR3 is CASRKDSLWDTGELFF. The CDR3 nucleotides are TGCGCCAGCAGAAAGGACAGCCTCTGGGACACCGGGGAGCTGTTTTTT. Drawing the rest from reference TRBV5-1 and TRBJ2-2, the complete variable domain is KAGVTQTPRYLIKTRGQQVTLSCSPISGHRSVSWYQQTPGQGLQFLFEYFSETQRNKGNFPGRFSGRQFSNSRSEMNVSTLELGDSALYLCASRKDSLWDTGELFFGEGSRLTVL.

V usage is TRBV28 and J usage is TRBJ2-3; D ambiguous. CDR1 and CDR2 (germline): MDHEN, SYDVKM. Deletions cut 6 bases from V and 6 bases from J, with 10 bases between. This CDR3 spans 12 amino acids. CDR3 amino acids: CASSLDGDTQYF. The CDR3 DNA reads TGTGCCAGCAGCCTCGACGGGGATACGCAGTATTTT.

The chain uses TRBV11-2 and TRBJ2-7, with D possibly TRBD1 on 5 matching bases. V was cut by 5 bases and J by 6 bases, with 17 bases left in between. There are 14 residues in the CDR3. From germline, CDR1 is SGHAT and CDR2 FQNNGV. The CDR3 nucleotides read TGTGCCAGCAGCCATACCAGGGATTCGGGCGAGCAGTACTTC. Amino acid sequence: CASSHTRDSGEQYF.

The chain uses TRBV5-6 and TRBJ2-7; 9 positions match TRBD2. The junction had 6 bases not matched to a gene; V was cut back by 4 bases and J by 1 base. Germline-derived CDR1 and CDR2 are SGHDT and YYEEEE. This CDR3 has 15 residues. The chain's CDR3 is CASSANSGRSYEQYF. The CDR3 DNA follows: TGTGCCAGCAGCGCCAATAGCGGGAGATCCTACGAGCAGTACTTC.

This chain connects TRBV5-1 to TRBJ2-3; D might be TRBD1 or TRBD2, each matching 5 bases. Germline lookup yields CDR1 SGHRS and CDR2 YFSETQ. The length of the CDR3 is 18 residues. The germline V and J ends were trimmed by 1 base and 3 bases, with 21 bases remaining between them. CDR3 bases: TGCGCCAGCAGCTTGTCCCCGGCCGGGGCTGTCGAGACAGATACGCAGTATTTT. Protein sequence: CASSLSPAGAVETDTQYF.

This chain connects TRBV6-6 to TRBJ1-1; weak D call: TRBD1 (6 bases). CDR3 size: 15 residues. The V end was cut by 2 bases, the J end by 0 bases, with 10 bases between. CDR1 and CDR2 from the germline V gene are MNHNY and SVGAGI (reference sequence). The CDR3 DNA reads as TGTGCCAGCAGTTACGGGGGCGGCTTGAACACTGAAGCTTTCTTT. As protein: CASSYGGGLNTEAFF.

The chain has TRBV4-1 and TRBJ2-5; the D gene is possibly TRBD2 (5 bases). Between the trimmed V and J ends, which lost 2 bases and 2 bases, there was a span of 9 bases. CDR1 is MGHRA, CDR2 YSYEKL, per germline. The CDR3 totals 14 residues. CDR3 sequence (DNA): TGCGCCAGCAGCCAACTCGAGCGGCAAGAGACCCAGTACTTC. It translates to CASSQLERQETQYF.

This clone occurred a few times. The rearrangement links TRBV7-9 to TRBJ2-1, with D tentatively TRBD2 (6 bases). Germline loops: CDR1 SEHNR, CDR2 FQNEAQ (reference sequence). The CDR3 contains 13 residues. V was trimmed by 3 bases and J by 8 bases, leaving 11 bases between them. This chain's CDR3 is CASSLLQRDEQFF. CDR3 in DNA: TGTGCCAGCAGCTTGCTTCAGCGGGATGAGCAGTTCTTC.

The chain uses TRBV7-2 and TRBJ2-5, with D hard to call. Germline V CDR1 and CDR2: SGHTA, FQGNSA. The CDR3 covers 13 residues. The ends were cut back, 8 bases at V and 1 base at J, with 11 bases in the middle. CDR3 protein: CASAAGIQETQYF. For the CDR3, the DNA is TGTGCCAGCGCGGCCGGCATCCAAGAGACCCAGTACTTC.

CDR3 nucleotides: TGTGCCAGCAGTTACGACCAGAACCTCTATGGCTACACCTTC. Translating it yields CASSYDQNLYGYTF. The chain uses TRBV6-5 and TRBJ1-2; D is unresolved. Deletions cut 2 bases from V and 4 bases from J, with 11 bases between. This CDR3 has 14 amino acids. CDR1 and CDR2 (germline): MNHEY, SVGAGI.

This clone is judged medium-sized. The rearrangement uses TRBV28 and TRBJ1-6; tentative D call: TRBD1 (6 bases). V was shortened by 8 bases and J by 6 bases, with 11 bases between the two germline ends. The CDR3 totals 13 residues. Germline values: CDR1 MDHEN, CDR2 SYDVKM. The CDR3 sequence is CASAGGFNSPLHF. CDR3 DNA: TGTGCCAGCGCGGGGGGCTTTAATTCACCCCTCCACTTT.

This clone appeared once. The rearrangement links TRBV30 to TRBJ1-2; D is unresolved. This CDR3 has 12 residues. Trimming left V 5 bases short and J 5 bases short, with 12 bases between. The germline V gene has CDR1 GTSNPN and CDR2 SVGIG (reference sequence). The CDR3 spells CAWGEEDYGYTF. DNA for the CDR3: TGTGCCTGGGGGGAAGAGGATTATGGCTACACCTTC. The full variable domain, completed using reference TRBV30 and TRBJ1-2, is SQTIHQWPATLVQPVGSPLSLECTVEGTSNPNLYWYRQAAGRGLQLLFYSVGIGQISSEVPQNLSASRPQDRQFILSSKKLLLSDSGFYLCAWGEEDYGYTFGSGTRLTVV.

This clone showed up just a few times. The chain couples TRBV13 to TRBJ1-6; D is perhaps TRBD1 (5 bases). The V end was cut by 3 bases, the J end by 9 bases, with 6 bases between. Germline V gives CDR1 PRHDT, CDR2 FYEKMQ (reference sequence). The CDR3 sequence is 12 residues long. CDR3 in amino acids: CASSFGGSPLHF. CDR3 DNA: TGTGCCAGCAGCTTTGGGGGTTCACCCCTCCACTTT. Full variable domain (missing parts from reference TRBV13 and TRBJ1-6): AAGVIQSPRHLIKEKRETATLKCYPIPRHDTVYWYQQGPGQDPQFLISFYEKMQSDKGSIPDRFSAQQFSDYHSELNMSSLELGDSALYFCASSFGGSPLHFGNGTRLTVT.

The rearrangement links TRBV6-5 to TRBJ2-3; TRBD2 aligns across 7 bases. The CDR3 has 15 residues. The germline V gene encodes CDR1 MNHEY and CDR2 SVGAGI. V lost 3 bases to trimming and J lost 3 bases; unmatched junction nucleotides: 6. The CDR3 DNA sequence: TGTGCCAGCAGTTATCGGCGGGAGTCGACAGATACGCAGTATTTT. Its translation is CASSYRRESTDTQYF.

Details on this clone: Additional DNA sequences in this sample encode the identical CDR3. J is TRBJ2-7 and V is TRBV6-6; TRBD2 might be the D (6 bases). Trimming removed 2 bases from V and 4 bases from J, with 9 bases in between. CDR1 and CDR2 from the germline V gene are MNHNY and SVGAGI (reference sequence). The CDR3 length is 13 residues. The CDR3 DNA follows: TGTGCCAGCAGTTACCGTGGGGGGTACGAGCAGTACTTC. Encoded protein: CASSYRGGYEQYF.

The gene calls are TRBV5-4 and TRBJ1-2, with D unresolved. Germline V gives CDR1 SGHNT, CDR2 YYREEE (reference sequence). The CDR3 is 15 residues long. V shed 0 bases and J shed 7 bases, with 16 bases lying between them. The CDR3 loop reads CASSLVGVQSGGYTF. The CDR3 coding sequence is TGTGCCAGCAGCTTGGTTGGTGTCCAGTCGGGTGGCTACACCTTC.

Notes on this clone: This likely reflects a read error, since a far larger clone is one base away. The sample contains more than one DNA sequence encoding this CDR3. The J gene is TRBJ1-2, the V gene TRBV18; 7 nucleotides agree with TRBD1. This CDR3 is 13 amino acids long. Germline V gene lookup returns CDR1 KGHSH and CDR2 LQKENI. After removal of 3 bases from V and 3 bases from J, the junction contained 1 base not matched to a gene. As DNA, the CDR3 is TGTGCCAGCTCACCCACAGGGGACTATGGCTACACCTTC. It specifies CASSPTGDYGYTF. Based on the CDR3 plus reference TRBV18 and TRBJ1-2, the full variable domain is NAGVMQNPRHLVRRRGQEARLRCSPMKGHSHVYWYRQLPEEGLKFMVYLQKENIIDESGMPKERFSAEFPKEGPSILRIQQVVRGDSAAYFCASSPTGDYGYTFGSGTRLTVV.

V and J are TRBV4-1 and TRBJ1-2; the D gene is possibly TRBD1 (6 bases). The V gene's germline CDR1 is MGHRA and CDR2 YSYEKL. V was pared by 0 bases and J by 8 bases, with 16 bases between. The CDR3 totals 15 residues. CDR3 loop: CASSQDIQGPWGYTF. The CDR3 nucleotides are TGCGCCAGCAGCCAAGACATACAGGGCCCCTGGGGCTACACCTTC.

This clone was counted only a few times. The chain is built from TRBV5-1 and TRBJ2-1, with 7 bases lining up with TRBD2. The CDR3 runs to 15 residues. CDR1 and CDR2 (germline): SGHRS, YFSETQ. V shed 5 bases and J 0 bases; nucleotides not matched to a gene: 5. CDR3 sequence reads: CASRLGGNSYNEQFF. CDR3 DNA: TGCGCCAGCAGGCTCGGGGGGAACTCCTACAATGAGCAGTTCTTC.

The genes are TRBV28 and TRBJ2-7; D is uncertain. Germline V gene data show CDR1 as MDHEN and CDR2 as SYDVKM. The germline V and J ends were trimmed by 1 base and 5 bases, with 12 bases remaining between them. This CDR3 has 14 residues. The CDR3: CASSLSVGAHEQYF. The CDR3 nucleotides read TGTGCCAGCAGTTTATCGGTCGGAGCTCACGAGCAGTACTTC.

This chain uses TRBV29-1 with TRBJ1-1, with D perhaps matching TRBD1 (6 bases). This CDR3 is built from 14 residues. Germline CDR1 SQVTM, CDR2 ANQGSEA. V lost 5 bases, J lost 1 base, and 14 bases lay in between. For the CDR3, the DNA is TGCAGCGTTATTATCTCGACAGGGAACACTGAAGCTTTCTTT. Amino acid sequence: CSVIISTGNTEAFF.

The chain carries TRBV18 and TRBJ2-3, with D tentatively TRBD1 (6 bases). The CDR3 is 15 amino acids. Germline lookup yields CDR1 KGHSH and CDR2 LQKENI. V dropped 2 bases and J dropped 4 bases, with 13 bases sitting between them. As DNA, the CDR3 is TGTGCCAGCTCACCAGTGCAACAGGGAGCAGATACGCAGTATTTT. Translating it yields CASSPVQQGADTQYF.

The chain joins TRBV5-1 to TRBJ2-1; 8 nucleotides line up with TRBD2. The CDR3 extends over 14 amino acids. V was clipped by 7 bases and J by 1 base; unmatched bases: 4. Germline loops: CDR1 SGHRS, CDR2 YFSETQ. CDR3 DNA: TGCGCCAGCCTCTTAGCGGGATCCTACAATGAGCAGTTCTTC. Translated: CASLLAGSYNEQFF.

The V call is TRBV30, the J call TRBJ1-6; D remains ambiguous. Trimming took off 6 bases at V and 8 bases at J, with 14 bases between the two ends. The CDR3 has 13 residues. The germline V gene has CDR1 GTSNPN and CDR2 SVGIG (reference sequence). Written as DNA, the CDR3 is TGTGCCTGCAGCCCCAGTGGGCATTCACCCCTCCACTTT. This codes for CACSPSGHSPLHF.

The chain carries TRBV19 and TRBJ2-6; no firm D call. CDR3 length equals 15 residues. CDR1 and CDR2 (germline): LNHDA, SQIVND (reference sequence). V was pared by 3 bases and J by 0 bases, with 6 bases between. The DNA of the CDR3 is TGTGCCAGTAGTATGGTAGGCTCTGGGGCCAACGTCCTGACTTTC. This sequence encodes CASSMVGSGANVLTF.